This TCR beta chain was identified in a study of identical twins. Findings and caveats of the study: The study found excess low generation probability among twin-shared out-of-frame alpha sequences. Fewer insertions characterized abundant cord blood beta clonotypes, whereas memory repertoires showed none. Zero-insertion analyses could be partly confounded by invariant MAIT and iNKT cells.

This clonotype has just a few counts. Antigen unknown. V was cut by 3 bases and J by 5 bases, with 11 bases left in between. This CDR3 spans 14 amino acids. MiXCR, run by TCRdb on the 5' RACE reads, gives a single entry per CDR3 protein. The sample records approximately 350,000 distinct CDR3 sequences, approximately 13% being singletons. The sample was also reused in another study, on yellow fever vaccine responses in identical twins.

The sequencing sample was made of CD8+ T cells sorted from blood. The V and J genes are TRBV12-3 or TRBV12-4 and TRBJ2-1; TRBD2 might be the D (6 bases). The sequence derives from a woman aged 18-29 years in good health. In DNA form, the CDR3 reads TGTGCCAGCAGTTTTTCGGGACTGGACAATGAGCAGTTCTTC. It is translated as CASSFSGLDNEQFF.